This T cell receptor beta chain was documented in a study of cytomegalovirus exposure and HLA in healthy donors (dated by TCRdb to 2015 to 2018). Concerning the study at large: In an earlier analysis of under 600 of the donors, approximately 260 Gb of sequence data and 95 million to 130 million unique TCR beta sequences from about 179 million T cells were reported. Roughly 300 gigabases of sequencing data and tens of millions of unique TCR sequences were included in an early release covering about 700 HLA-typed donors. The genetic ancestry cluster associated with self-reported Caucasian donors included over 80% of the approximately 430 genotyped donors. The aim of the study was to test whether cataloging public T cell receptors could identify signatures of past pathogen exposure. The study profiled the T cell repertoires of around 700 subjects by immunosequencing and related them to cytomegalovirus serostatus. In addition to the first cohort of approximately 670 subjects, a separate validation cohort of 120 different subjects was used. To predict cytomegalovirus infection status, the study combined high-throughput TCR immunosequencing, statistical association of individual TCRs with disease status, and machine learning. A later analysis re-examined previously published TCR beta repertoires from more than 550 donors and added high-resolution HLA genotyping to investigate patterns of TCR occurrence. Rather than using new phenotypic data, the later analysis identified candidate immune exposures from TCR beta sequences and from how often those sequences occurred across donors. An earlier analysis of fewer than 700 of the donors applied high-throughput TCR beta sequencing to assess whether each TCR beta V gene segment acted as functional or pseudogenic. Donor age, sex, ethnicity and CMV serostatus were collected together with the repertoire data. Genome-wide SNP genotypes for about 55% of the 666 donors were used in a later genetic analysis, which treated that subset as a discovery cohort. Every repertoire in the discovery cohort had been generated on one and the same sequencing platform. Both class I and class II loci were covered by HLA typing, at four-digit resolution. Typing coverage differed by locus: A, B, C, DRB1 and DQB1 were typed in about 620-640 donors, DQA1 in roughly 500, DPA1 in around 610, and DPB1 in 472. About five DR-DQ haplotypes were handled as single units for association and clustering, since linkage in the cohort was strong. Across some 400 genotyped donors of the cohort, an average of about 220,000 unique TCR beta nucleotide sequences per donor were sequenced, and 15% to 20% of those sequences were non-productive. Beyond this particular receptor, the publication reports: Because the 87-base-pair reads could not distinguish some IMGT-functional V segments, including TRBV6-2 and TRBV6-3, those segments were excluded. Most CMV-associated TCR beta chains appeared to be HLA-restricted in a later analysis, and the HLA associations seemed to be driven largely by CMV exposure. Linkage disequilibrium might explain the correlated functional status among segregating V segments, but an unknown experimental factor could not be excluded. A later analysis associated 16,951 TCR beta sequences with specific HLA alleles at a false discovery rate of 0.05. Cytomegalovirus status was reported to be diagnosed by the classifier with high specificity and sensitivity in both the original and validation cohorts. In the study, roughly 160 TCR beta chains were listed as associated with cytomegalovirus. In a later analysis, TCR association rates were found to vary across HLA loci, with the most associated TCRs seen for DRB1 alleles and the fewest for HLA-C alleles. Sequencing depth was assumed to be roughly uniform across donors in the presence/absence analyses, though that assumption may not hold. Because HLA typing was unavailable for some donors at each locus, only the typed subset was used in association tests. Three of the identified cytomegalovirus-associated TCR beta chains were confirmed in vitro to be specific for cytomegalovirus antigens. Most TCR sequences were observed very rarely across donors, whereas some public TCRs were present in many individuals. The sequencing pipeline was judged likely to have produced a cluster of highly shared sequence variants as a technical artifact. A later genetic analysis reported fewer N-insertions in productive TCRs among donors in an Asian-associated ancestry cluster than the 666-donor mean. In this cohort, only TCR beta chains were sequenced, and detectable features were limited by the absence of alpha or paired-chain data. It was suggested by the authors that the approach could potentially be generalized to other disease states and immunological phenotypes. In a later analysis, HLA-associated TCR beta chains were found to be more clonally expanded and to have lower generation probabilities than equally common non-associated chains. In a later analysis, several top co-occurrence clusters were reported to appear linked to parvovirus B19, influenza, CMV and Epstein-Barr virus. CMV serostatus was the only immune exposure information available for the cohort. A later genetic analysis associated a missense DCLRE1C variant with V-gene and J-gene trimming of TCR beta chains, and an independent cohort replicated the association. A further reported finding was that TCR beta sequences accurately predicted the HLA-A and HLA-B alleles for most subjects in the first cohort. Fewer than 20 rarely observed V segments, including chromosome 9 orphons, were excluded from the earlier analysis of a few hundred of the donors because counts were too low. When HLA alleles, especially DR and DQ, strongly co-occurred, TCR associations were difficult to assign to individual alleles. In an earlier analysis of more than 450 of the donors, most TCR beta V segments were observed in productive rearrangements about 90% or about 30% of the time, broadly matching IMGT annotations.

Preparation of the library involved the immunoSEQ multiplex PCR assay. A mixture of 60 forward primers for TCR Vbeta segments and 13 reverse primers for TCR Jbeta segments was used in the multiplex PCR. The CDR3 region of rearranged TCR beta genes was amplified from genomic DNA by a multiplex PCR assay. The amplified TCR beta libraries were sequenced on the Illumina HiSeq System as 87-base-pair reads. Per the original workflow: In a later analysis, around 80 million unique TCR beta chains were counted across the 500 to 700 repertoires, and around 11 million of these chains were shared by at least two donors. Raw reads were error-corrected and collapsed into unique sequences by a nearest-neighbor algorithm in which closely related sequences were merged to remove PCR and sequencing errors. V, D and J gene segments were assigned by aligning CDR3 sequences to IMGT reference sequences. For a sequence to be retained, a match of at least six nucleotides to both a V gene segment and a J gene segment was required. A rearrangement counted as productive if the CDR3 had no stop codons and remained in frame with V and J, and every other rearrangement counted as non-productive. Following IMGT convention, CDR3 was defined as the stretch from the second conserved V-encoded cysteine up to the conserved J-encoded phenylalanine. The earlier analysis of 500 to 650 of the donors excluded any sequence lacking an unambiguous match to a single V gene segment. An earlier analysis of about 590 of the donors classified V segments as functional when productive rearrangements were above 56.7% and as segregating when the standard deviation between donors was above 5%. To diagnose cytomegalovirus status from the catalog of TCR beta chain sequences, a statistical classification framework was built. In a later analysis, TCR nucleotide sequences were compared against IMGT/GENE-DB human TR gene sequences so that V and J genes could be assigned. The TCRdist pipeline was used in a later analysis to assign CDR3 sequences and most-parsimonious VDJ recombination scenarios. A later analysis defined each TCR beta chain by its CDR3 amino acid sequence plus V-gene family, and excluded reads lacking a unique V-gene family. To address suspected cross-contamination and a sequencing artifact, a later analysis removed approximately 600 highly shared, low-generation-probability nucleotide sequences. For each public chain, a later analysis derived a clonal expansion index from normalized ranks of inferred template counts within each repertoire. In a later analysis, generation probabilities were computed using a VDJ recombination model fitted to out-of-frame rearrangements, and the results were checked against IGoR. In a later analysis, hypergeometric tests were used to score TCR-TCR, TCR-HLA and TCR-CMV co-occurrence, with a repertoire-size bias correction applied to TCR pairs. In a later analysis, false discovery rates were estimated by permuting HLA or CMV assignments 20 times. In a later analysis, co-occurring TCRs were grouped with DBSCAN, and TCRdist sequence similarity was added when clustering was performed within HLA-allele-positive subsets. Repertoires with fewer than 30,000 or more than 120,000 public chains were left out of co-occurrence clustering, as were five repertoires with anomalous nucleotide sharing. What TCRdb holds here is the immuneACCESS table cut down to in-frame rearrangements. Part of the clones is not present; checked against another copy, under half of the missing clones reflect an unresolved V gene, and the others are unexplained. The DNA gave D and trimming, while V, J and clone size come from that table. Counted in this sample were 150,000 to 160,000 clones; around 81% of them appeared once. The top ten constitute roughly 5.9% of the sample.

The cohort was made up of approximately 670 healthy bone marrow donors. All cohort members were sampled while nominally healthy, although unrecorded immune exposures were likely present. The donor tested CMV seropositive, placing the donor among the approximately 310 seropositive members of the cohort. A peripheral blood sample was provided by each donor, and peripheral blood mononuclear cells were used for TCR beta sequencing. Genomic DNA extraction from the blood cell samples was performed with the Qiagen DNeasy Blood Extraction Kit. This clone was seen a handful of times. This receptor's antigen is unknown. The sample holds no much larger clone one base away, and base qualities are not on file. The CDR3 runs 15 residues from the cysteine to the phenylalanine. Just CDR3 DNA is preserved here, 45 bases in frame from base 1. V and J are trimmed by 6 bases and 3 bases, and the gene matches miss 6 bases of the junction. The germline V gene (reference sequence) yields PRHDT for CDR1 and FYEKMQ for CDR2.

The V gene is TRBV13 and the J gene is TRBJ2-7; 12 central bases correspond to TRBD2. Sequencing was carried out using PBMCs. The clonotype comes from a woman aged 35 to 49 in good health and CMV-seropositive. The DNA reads TGTGCCAGCAGTTTTGGGACTAGCGGGTTCTACGAGCAGTACTTC. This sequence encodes CASSFGTSGFYEQYF.